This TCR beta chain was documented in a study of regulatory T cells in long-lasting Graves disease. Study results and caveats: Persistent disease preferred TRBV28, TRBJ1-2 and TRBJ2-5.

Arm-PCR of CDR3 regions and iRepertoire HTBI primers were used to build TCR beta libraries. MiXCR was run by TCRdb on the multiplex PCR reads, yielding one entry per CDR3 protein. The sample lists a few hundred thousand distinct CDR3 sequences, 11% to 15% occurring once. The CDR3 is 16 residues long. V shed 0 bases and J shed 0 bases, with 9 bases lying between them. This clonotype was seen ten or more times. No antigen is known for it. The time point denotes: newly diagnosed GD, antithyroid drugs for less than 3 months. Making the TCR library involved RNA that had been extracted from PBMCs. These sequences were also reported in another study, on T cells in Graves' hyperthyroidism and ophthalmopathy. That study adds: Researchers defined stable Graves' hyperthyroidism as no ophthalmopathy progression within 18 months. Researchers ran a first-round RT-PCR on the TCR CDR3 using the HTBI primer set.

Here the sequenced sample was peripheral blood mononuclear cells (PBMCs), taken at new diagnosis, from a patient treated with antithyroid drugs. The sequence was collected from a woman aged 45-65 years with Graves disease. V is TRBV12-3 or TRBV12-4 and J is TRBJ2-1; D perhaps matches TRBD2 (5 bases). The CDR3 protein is CASSLASESSYNEQFF. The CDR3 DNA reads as TGTGCCAGCAGTTTAGCTAGCGAATCCTCCTACAATGAGCAGTTCTTC.